This T cell receptor (beta chain) was obtained from a study of cytomegalovirus exposure and HLA in healthy donors. PCR involved 60 Vbeta and 13 Jbeta primers. The protocol was immunoSEQ multiplex PCR, while the TCRdb copy is restricted to in-frame clones and leaves out a portion. This sample's clone table lists 180,000 or so clones. The CDR3 consists of 15 residues. Germline CDR1 reads SNHLY; CDR2 reads FYNNEI. Trimming at V came to 8 bases and at J to 4 bases, leaving 10 bases not matched to a gene. The source is a woman aged 18-29 years in good health and CMV-seropositive. The sequencing sample was made of PBMCs. The chain carries TRBV2 and TRBJ2-2, with 7 bases identical to TRBD1. The CDR3 spells CASGSGTARTGELFF. The CDR3 bases are TGTGCCAGCGGATCCGGGACAGCGCGCACCGGGGAGCTGTTTTTT.